This TCR beta chain was sequenced in a study of identical twins. Study outcomes and limitations: The models systematically underestimated how much out-of-frame TCR alpha was shared in monozygotic twins.

Trimming removed 6 bases from V and 8 bases from J, with 17 bases in between. The CDR3 is 15 amino acids. Germline V lookup: CDR1 MNHNS, CDR2 SASEGT. This clonotype was observed at least ten times. What it binds is not known. A universal primer binding site was introduced by template switching. The final cDNA contained unique molecular identifiers. A single record per CDR3 protein comes from TCRdb applying MiXCR to the 5' RACE reads. The table has some 900,000 distinct CDR3 sequences, about 12% seen once. The same data also went into a second study, on yellow fever vaccine responses in identical twins.

Sequenced material: PBMCs. The V gene is TRBV6-1, the J gene TRBJ1-6; tentative D call: TRBD1 (6 bases). This TCR was recovered from a woman under 30 in good health. The CDR3 DNA follows: TGTGCCAGCAGCTCACAAACAGGGCCCTATTCACCCCTCCACTTT. Protein: CASSSQTGPYSPLHF.